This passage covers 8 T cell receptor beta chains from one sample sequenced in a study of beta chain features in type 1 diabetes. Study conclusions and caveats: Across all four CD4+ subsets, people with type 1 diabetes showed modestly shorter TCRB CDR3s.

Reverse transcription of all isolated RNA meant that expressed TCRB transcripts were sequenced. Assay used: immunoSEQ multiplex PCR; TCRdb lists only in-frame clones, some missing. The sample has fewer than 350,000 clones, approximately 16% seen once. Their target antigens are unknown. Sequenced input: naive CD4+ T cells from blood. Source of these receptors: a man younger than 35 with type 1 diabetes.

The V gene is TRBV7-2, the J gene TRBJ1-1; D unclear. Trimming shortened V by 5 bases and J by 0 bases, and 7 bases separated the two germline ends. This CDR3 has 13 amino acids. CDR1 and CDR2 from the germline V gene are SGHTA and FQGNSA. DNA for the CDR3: TGTGCCAGCAGCCTTCAGATGAACACTGAAGCTTTCTTT. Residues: CASSLQMNTEAFF.

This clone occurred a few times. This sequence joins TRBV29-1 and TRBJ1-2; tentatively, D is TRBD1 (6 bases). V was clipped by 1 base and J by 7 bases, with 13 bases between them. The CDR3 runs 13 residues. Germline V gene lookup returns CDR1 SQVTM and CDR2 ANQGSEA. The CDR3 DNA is TGCAGCGTTGAAGGGTACAGGGAAGTTGGCTACACCTTC. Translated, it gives CSVEGYREVGYTF.

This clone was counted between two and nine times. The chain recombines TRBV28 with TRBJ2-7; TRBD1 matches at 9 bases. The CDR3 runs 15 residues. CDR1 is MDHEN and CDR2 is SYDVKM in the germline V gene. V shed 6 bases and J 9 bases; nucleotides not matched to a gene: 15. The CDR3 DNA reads TGTGCCAGCAGCCCGGCGCCGGACAGGGGTAAAGGGCAGTACTTC. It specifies CASSPAPDRGKGQYF.

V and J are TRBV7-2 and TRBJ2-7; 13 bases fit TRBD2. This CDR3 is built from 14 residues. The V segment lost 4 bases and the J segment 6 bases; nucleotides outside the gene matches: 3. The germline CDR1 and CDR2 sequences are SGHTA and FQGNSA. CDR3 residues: CASSSLAGGPEQYF. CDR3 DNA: TGTGCCAGCAGCTCACTAGCGGGAGGGCCCGAGCAGTACTTC.

The CDR3 region has the DNA TGCGCCAGCAGCTCTAACAGGGACGGGGAGCTGTTTTTT. Translated, it gives CASSSNRDGELFF. V and J are TRBV5-1 and TRBJ2-2, with TRBD1 as a possible D gene (6 bases). The CDR3 is 13 amino acids. CDR1 is SGHRS, CDR2 YFSETQ, per germline. V lost 3 bases, J lost 7 bases, and 10 bases lay in between.

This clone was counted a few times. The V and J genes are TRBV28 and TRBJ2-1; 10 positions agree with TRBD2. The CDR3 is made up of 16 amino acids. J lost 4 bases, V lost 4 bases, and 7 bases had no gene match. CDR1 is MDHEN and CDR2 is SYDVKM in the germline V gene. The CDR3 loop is CASSSGASGRYNEQFF. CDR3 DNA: TGTGCCAGCAGTTCCGGGGCTAGCGGGAGATACAATGAGCAGTTCTTC.

CDR3 region: CASSPTRVDTEAFF. CDR3 coding DNA: TGTGCCAGCAGCCCGACCCGGGTCGACACTGAAGCTTTCTTT. This chain links TRBV11-2 with TRBJ1-1, with D unclear. Trimming cost V 5 bases and J 3 bases, with 13 bases left between them. Per the germline V gene, CDR1 is SGHAT and CDR2 is FQNNGV. The CDR3 runs to 14 residues.

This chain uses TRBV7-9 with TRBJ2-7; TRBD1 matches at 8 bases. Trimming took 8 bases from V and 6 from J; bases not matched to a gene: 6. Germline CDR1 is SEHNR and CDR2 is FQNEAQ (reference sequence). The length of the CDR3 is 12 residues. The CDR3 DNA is TGTGCCAGCGAAACAGGGGGAGGCGAGCAGTACTTC. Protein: CASETGGGEQYF.